The rows below give T cell receptor beta chains drawn from one sample of a study of shared clonotypes between healthy human individuals. Generated by immunoSEQ multiplex PCR, the TCRdb table keeps only in-frame clones and is missing some. The sample yields approximately 1,000,000 clones, approximately 80% seen once. The sequencing input was memory CD4+ T cells from PBMCs. All receptors come from a man between 18 and 29 years old in good health. Some clones in this sample may be carry-over from other donors' samples. The conserved cysteine and the conserved F or W are not part of the CDR3 here.

j_gene: TRBJ1-1
v_gene: TRBV28
CDR3aa: ASSEGTGGMNTEAF

j_gene: TRBJ1-2
v_gene: TRBV6-1
CDR3aa: ASRQGYGYT

j_gene: TRBJ2-3
v_gene: TRBV5-1
CDR3aa: ASSVTSGTSTDTQY

j_gene: TRBJ2-1
v_gene: TRBV6-4
CDR3aa: ASGPSGSSYNEQF

j_gene: TRBJ2-7
v_gene: TRBV5-1
CDR3aa: ASSLVDGRADEQY

j_gene: TRBJ2-7
v_gene: TRBV11-2
CDR3aa: ASSLGGLAGRVHEQY

j_gene: TRBJ2-1
v_gene: TRBV6-5
CDR3aa: ASSTRTGDDEQF

j_gene: TRBJ2-1
v_gene: TRBV28
CDR3aa: ASSQGESSYNEQF

j_gene: TRBJ2-5
v_gene: TRBV5-1
CDR3aa: ASSLGPPETQY

j_gene: TRBJ1-2
v_gene: TRBV28
CDR3aa: ASSWSTWDGYT

j_gene: TRBJ1-2
v_gene: TRBV27
CDR3aa: ASSGYRTNAGYT

j_gene: TRBJ2-5
v_gene: TRBV27
CDR3aa: ASSLYRRQETQY

j_gene: TRBJ2-7
v_gene: TRBV27
CDR3aa: ASSFRRGTGVFSEQY

j_gene: TRBJ1-4
v_gene: TRBV18
CDR3aa: ASSPPDSPEKLF